These 8 T cell receptor beta chains came from one sample sequenced in a study of tumor-infiltrating lymphocytes in oesophageal squamous cell carcinoma. TCRdb re-called the PCR reads through MiXCR, storing one row per CDR3 protein. This sample has almost 20,000 distinct CDR3 sequences; 40% occur once, and the top ten carry almost 7%. Sequenced sample: blood. The receptors were sampled from a male donor with esophageal squamous cell carcinoma.

The J gene is TRBJ2-5, the V gene TRBV7-4, with D maybe TRBD1 (5 bases). The DNA end is a closer match to TRBJ1-1, so the J assignment may be wrong. The CDR3 spans 13 residues. In germline, CDR1 is SGHVT, CDR2 SQSDAQ. The CDR3 reads CASSFRGRTEAFF. For the CDR3, the DNA is TGTGCCAGCAGCTTTCGGGGACGGACTGAAGCTTTCTTT.

Many counts were recorded for this clonotype. The chain combines TRBV12-3 or TRBV12-4 with TRBJ2-7; 10 bases line up with TRBD2. Trimming cost V 6 bases and J 5 bases; bases outside gene matches: 7. The CDR3 is 14 residues long. The CDR3 here is CASRLSGRVNEQYF. CDR3 bases: TGTGCCAGCAGGCTCAGCGGGAGGGTCAACGAGCAGTACTTC.

This clonotype was observed at least ten times. The chain employs TRBV6-4 and TRBJ2-2; D is uncertain. The CDR3 contains 13 residues. Germline values: CDR1 MRHNA, CDR2 SNTAGT. The V and J ends lost 4 bases and 6 bases respectively, with 9 bases between them. CDR3 DNA: TGTGCCAGCAGTGCACAGACGGCCGGGGAGCTGTTTTTT. Encoded protein: CASSAQTAGELFF.

The chain's CDR3 is CASSYHQATNEKLFF. CDR3 coding DNA: TGTGCCAGCAGCTACCACCAAGCAACTAATGAAAAACTGTTTTTT. V is TRBV7-9 and J is TRBJ1-4; D not certain. This CDR3 region has 15 residues. Looked up from germline, CDR1 is SEHNR and CDR2 is FQNEAQ (reference sequence). V shed 4 bases and J shed 0 bases, with 9 bases lying between them.

This clonotype is categorized as medium-sized (0.01 to 0.1%). This sequence joins TRBV6-1 and TRBJ2-6, with a tentative D call TRBD1 (5 bases). CDR1 and CDR2 (germline): MNHNS, SASEGT. Trimming took 8 bases from V and 0 from J, leaving 11 bases between them. This CDR3 has 15 residues. The CDR3 region is CASFPGHSGANVLTF. CDR3 bases: TGTGCCAGCTTTCCCGGACACTCTGGGGCCAACGTCCTGACTTTC.

This clonotype is judged medium-sized. V usage is TRBV27 and J usage is TRBJ2-1; 12 bases fit TRBD2. V was clipped by 6 bases and J by 6 bases; unmatched bases: 6. Germline V gives CDR1 MNHEY, CDR2 SMNVEV (reference sequence). This CDR3 has 15 residues. CDR3 residues: CASRPGTSGFNEQFF. The CDR3 DNA reads as TGTGCCAGCAGGCCCGGGACTAGCGGGTTCAATGAGCAGTTCTTC.

V usage is TRBV12-3 or TRBV12-4 and J usage is TRBJ2-1, with D possibly being TRBD2 (5 bases). The J call may not be correct, given that the DNA end is closer to TRBJ2-5. This CDR3 spans 12 amino acids. CDR3 in amino acids: CASSFEGETQYF. Here the CDR3 DNA reads TGTGCCAGCAGTTTTGAGGGAGAGACCCAGTACTTC.

The rearrangement joins TRBV7-8 to TRBJ2-7, with D maybe TRBD2 (6 bases). CDR3 length equals 13 residues. Trimming stripped 1 base from V and 2 bases from J, with 6 bases between. Germline V gene data show CDR1 as SGHVS and CDR2 as FQNEAQ. The CDR3 bases are TGTGCCAGCAGCTTAGGGAGGGCCTACGAGCAGTACTTC. Translated: CASSLGRAYEQYF.